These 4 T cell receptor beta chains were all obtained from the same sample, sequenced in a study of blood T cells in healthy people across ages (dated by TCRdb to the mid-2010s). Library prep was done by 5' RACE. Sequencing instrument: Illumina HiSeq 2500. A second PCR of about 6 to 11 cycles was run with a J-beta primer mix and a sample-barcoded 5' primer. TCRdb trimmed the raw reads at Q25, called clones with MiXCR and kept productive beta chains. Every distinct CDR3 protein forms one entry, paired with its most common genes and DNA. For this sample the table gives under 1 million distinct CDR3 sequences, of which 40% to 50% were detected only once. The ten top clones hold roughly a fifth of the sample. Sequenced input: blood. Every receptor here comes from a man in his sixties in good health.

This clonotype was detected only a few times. The CDR3 sequence is CASSSGGPEETQYF. CDR3 bases: TGCGCCAGCAGCTCGGGGGGGCCCGAGGAGACCCAGTACTTC. This sequence joins TRBV5-1 and TRBJ2-5; 8 bases match TRBD2. The V gene's germline CDR1 is SGHRS and CDR2 YFSETQ. The CDR3 spans 14 residues. The V segment lost 3 bases and the J segment 5 bases; nucleotides outside the gene matches: 6. Variable domain in full (rest from reference TRBV5-1 and TRBJ2-5): KAGVTQTPRYLIKTRGQQVTLSCSPISGHRSVSWYQQTPGQGLQFLFEYFSETQRNKGNFPGRFSGRQFSNSRSEMNVSTLELGDSALYLCASSSGGPEETQYFGPGTRLLVL.

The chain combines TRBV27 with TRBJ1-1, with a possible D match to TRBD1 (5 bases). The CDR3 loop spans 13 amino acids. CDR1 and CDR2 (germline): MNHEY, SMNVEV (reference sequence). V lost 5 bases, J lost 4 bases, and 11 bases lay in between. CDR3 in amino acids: CASSARVSTEAFF. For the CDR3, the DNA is TGTGCCAGCAGTGCCAGGGTGAGCACTGAAGCTTTCTTT.

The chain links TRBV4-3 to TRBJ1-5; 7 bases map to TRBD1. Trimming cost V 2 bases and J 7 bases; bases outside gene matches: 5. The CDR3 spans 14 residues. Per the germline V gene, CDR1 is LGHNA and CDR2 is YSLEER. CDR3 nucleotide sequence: TGCGCCAGCAGCCAAACAACAGGGGAACAGCCCCAGCATTTT. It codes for CASSQTTGEQPQHF.

CDR3 bases: TGTGCCAGCAGCTACCTAGGGGCTAGTGAATCAGATACGCAGTATTTT. It specifies CASSYLGASESDTQYF. The V gene is TRBV3-1, the J gene TRBJ2-3, with D perhaps TRBD1 (5 bases). The CDR3 is made up of 16 amino acids. CDR1 LGHDT and CDR2 YNNKEL come from the germline V gene (reference sequence). Between the trimmed V and J ends, which lost 5 bases and 4 bases, there was a span of 19 bases.